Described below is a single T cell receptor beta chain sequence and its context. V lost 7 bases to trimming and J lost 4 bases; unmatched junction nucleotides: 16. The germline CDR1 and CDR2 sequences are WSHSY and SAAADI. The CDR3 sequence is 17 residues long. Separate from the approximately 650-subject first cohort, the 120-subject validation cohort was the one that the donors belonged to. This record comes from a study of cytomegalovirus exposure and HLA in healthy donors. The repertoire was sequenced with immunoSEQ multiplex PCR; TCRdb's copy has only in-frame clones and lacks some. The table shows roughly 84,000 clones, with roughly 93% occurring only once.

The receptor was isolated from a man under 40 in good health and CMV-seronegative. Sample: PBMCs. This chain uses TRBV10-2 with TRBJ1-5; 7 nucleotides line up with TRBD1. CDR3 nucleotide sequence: TGCGCCAGCACCAGAGGGGGCGGGAATATGGGGAATCAGCCCCAGCATTTT. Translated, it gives CASTRGGGNMGNQPQHF.